The 9 T cell receptor beta chains in this list originate from one sample, sequenced in a study of T cells in localized non-small cell lung cancer (TCRdb year 2020). Libraries were prepared through the immunoSEQ multiplex PCR assay. TCRdb retrieved this table from immuneACCESS and kept in-frame rearrangements only. Not all clones are present; in checked studies, unresolved V genes account for under half, and no reason is known for the remainder. Here the sample has tens of thousands of clones; around 89% occur a single time. The ten largest make up 10% of the sample. The sequencing used peripheral blood, collected before any cancer treatment. All receptors come from a woman aged 35-75 years with stage I lung adenocarcinoma.

The gene calls are TRBV30 and TRBJ2-3, with 12 bases fitting TRBD2. The CDR3 has 16 residues. V dropped 3 bases and J dropped 2; count of bases not matched to a gene: 6. Looked up from germline, CDR1 is GTSNPN and CDR2 is SVGIG (reference sequence). CDR3 residues: CAWSRGLAGNTDTQYF. The CDR3 region has the DNA TGTGCCTGGAGCCGAGGACTAGCGGGAAACACAGATACGCAGTATTTT.

The sample holds one count of this clone. This chain links TRBV2 with TRBJ1-1; no firm D call. The CDR3 length is 14 residues. CDR1 is SNHLY, CDR2 FYNNEI, per germline. The germline V and J ends were trimmed by 8 bases and 0 bases, with 13 bases remaining between them. As DNA, the CDR3 is TGTGCCAGCTTAAGTCCCCGGCTGAACACTGAAGCTTTCTTT. Translation: CASLSPRLNTEAFF.

The V call is TRBV30, the J call TRBJ1-2, with unresolved D. There are 13 residues in the CDR3. Germline-derived CDR1 and CDR2 are GTSNPN and SVGIG (reference sequence). The V and J ends lost 5 bases and 2 bases respectively, with 12 bases between them. CDR3 protein: CAWSTEANYGYTF. CDR3 sequence (DNA): TGTGCCTGGTCCACAGAGGCCAACTATGGCTACACCTTC.

The DNA for the CDR3 is TGTGCCAGCAGCCGGACGGGGGAGGATACGCAGTATTTT. This encodes CASSRTGEDTQYF. The chain links TRBV7-9 to TRBJ2-3; D might be TRBD2 (6 bases). The CDR3 is 13 residues long. V was pared by 5 bases and J by 6 bases, with 12 bases between. From germline, CDR1 is SEHNR and CDR2 FQNEAQ (reference sequence).

This rearrangement joins TRBV18 to TRBJ2-3; 7 nucleotides match TRBD2. Trimming removed 4 bases from V and 2 bases from J; junction bases left unmatched: 3. From germline, CDR1 is KGHSH and CDR2 LQKENI. CDR3 length: 14 residues. The CDR3 loop is CASSLRDYTDTQYF. DNA of the CDR3: TGTGCCAGCTCACTACGGGACTACACAGATACGCAGTATTTT.

CDR3 DNA sequence: TGTGCCAGCAGCCAAGATCGCGGAGCCTCGGAGACCCAGTACTTC. Protein sequence: CASSQDRGASETQYF. The chain employs TRBV14 and TRBJ2-5; D unclear. The germline V gene encodes CDR1 SGHDN and CDR2 FVKESK. This CDR3 contains 15 residues. V lost 0 bases and J lost 5, with 13 bases in between.

The chain is built from TRBV5-6 and TRBJ2-5; no definite D call. TRBJ2-7 matches the DNA end more closely, so the J call is doubtful. CDR3 length: 12 amino acids. From germline, CDR1 is SGHDT and CDR2 YYEEEE. The CDR3 spells CASSLGVHEQYF. The CDR3 region has the DNA TGTGCCAGCAGCTTGGGGGTGCACGAGCAGTACTTC.

Here the CDR3 reads CASSFRVRRKVGYGYTF. The CDR3 DNA reads TGTGCCAGCAGTTTCAGGGTCAGGAGAAAGGTCGGCTATGGCTACACCTTC. V and J are TRBV28 and TRBJ1-2, with D possibly TRBD1 on 5 matching bases. The ends were cut back, 3 bases at V and 4 bases at J, with 21 bases in the middle. This CDR3 region has 17 residues. Germline loops: CDR1 MDHEN, CDR2 SYDVKM.

The V call is TRBV2, the J call TRBJ2-1, with 9 bases identical to TRBD2. V was pared by 4 bases and J by 9 bases, with 10 bases of the junction left unmatched. The CDR3 consists of 15 residues. CDR1 is SNHLY and CDR2 is FYNNEI in the germline V gene. CDR3 coding DNA: TGTGCCAGCAGTGCATCGCTAGCGGGGTGGAGTGAGCAGTTCTTC. Encoded protein: CASSASLAGWSEQFF.